This T cell receptor (beta chain) was identified in a study of breast tumors, draining lymph nodes, adjacent tissues. This clonotype appeared a few times. A read error may be the cause here, since a much bigger clone is one base away. Axillary draining lymph nodes of breast cancer patients supplied the node samples. MiXCR, applied by TCRdb to the multiplex PCR reads, yields one record per CDR3 protein. Of 140,000 or so distinct CDR3 sequences in the sample, approximately 32% are singletons; the top ten hold under 2.5%. In germline, CDR1 is MNHNS, CDR2 SASEGT. The CDR3 is 13 amino acids. Sequencing was performed on axillary lymph node tissue. This clonotype was obtained from a female donor with breast cancer. Some clones in this sample may be carry-over from other donors' samples. The chain carries TRBV6-1 and TRBJ2-5; D gene uncertain. In DNA, the CDR3 is TGTGCCAGCACTCGAACAAACCAAGAGGCCCAGTACTTC. Translating gives CASTRTNQEAQYF.